The rows below give T cell receptor beta chains drawn from one sample of a study of CD8 T cells in ankylosing spondylitis. TCRdb reprocessed the 5' RACE reads via MiXCR and lists one record per CDR3 protein. The table records roughly 150,000 distinct CDR3 sequences, 7% to 8% of them present only once. The source material was blood, either unsorted or a sorted T cell fraction (not recorded which). All receptors come from a female donor with ankylosing spondylitis or in good health (not recorded which). CDR3s include the opening cysteine and the closing phenylalanine or tryptophan. A D gene is named only where the DNA matches it firmly. Clone size is shown for a subset of rows, as once, few, many or a class of expanded clone.

size	V	J	D	DNA	CDR3
many	TRBV5-1	TRBJ2-1	-	TGCGCCAGCAGCTTGGGAACAGGTCCCTACAATGAGCAGTTCTTC	CASSLGTGPYNEQFF
many	TRBV3-1	TRBJ2-3	-	TGTGCCAGCAGCCAAGTTACCCCTGACTACCGGATGAATACGCAGTATTTT	CASSQVTPDYRMNTQYF
many	TRBV20-1	TRBJ2-3	-	TGCAGTGCTAGTCACCCGGGGCTACCCACAGATACGCAGTATTTT	CSASHPGLPTDTQYF
many	TRBV12-3/TRBV12-4	TRBJ2-5	-	TGTGCCAGCAGTCCGTCGGAGCAAGAGACCCAGTACTTC	CASSPSEQETQYF
many	TRBV5-1	TRBJ2-5	TRBD1	TGCGCCAGCAGCGCCACAGGGGAGGAGACCCAGTACTTC	CASSATGEETQYF
many	TRBV9	TRBJ1-6	-	TGTGCCAGCAGCGTAGGTGGGGTGTATAATTCACCCCTCCACTTT	CASSVGGVYNSPLHF
many	TRBV12-3/TRBV12-4	TRBJ2-2	-	TGTGCCAGCATTCACAGGGCCCGGAACACCGGGGAGCTGTTTTTT	CASIHRARNTGELFF
many	TRBV10-3	TRBJ2-7	-	TGTGCCATCAGTGAGTCGACGGGGCAGTCCTACGAGCAGTACTTC	CAISESTGQSYEQYF
many	TRBV21-1	TRBJ1-2	-	TGTGCCAGCAGCCGGGCCCGGGAGCGAAGCTACACCTTC	CASSRARERSYTF
many	TRBV20-1	TRBJ1-1	-	TGCAGTGCCCAGTCAGGGGCGTTCAACACTGAAGCTTTCTTT	CSAQSGAFNTEAFF
many	TRBV2	TRBJ2-5	-	TGTGCCACCGCCCGGGACGGCCAAGAGACCCAGTACTTC	CATARDGQETQYF
-	TRBV9	TRBJ2-3	-	TGTGCCAGCAGCGTAGATGGTACAGATACGCAGTATTTT	CASSVDGTDTQYF
many	TRBV19	TRBJ1-2	-	TGTGCCATTAGCGACTCACCACGGGGCTACACCTTC	CAISDSPRGYTF
many	TRBV5-1	TRBJ2-3	TRBD2	TGCGCCAGCAGCCCTGGACTAGCGGGGGCCACAGATACGCAGTATTTT	CASSPGLAGATDTQYF
many	TRBV5-1	TRBJ2-7	TRBD1	TGCGCCAGCAGCCCCGGACAGGGCGAGCAGTACTTC	CASSPGQGEQYF
many	TRBV27	TRBJ1-2	TRBD1	TGTGCCAGCAGTTTGAGGAGGGGGCGGAGCTACACCTTC	CASSLRRGRSYTF
-	TRBV5-1	TRBJ1-1	-	TGCGCCAGCAGGGAAAACGCCGGCGCGGGGACTGAAGCTTTCTTT	CASRENAGAGTEAFF
many	TRBV5-4	TRBJ1-1	TRBD1	TGTGCCAGCAGCCCGGGACAGGGTAGGTTTGAAGCTTTCTTT	CASSPGQGRFEAFF
large	TRBV12-3/TRBV12-4	TRBJ1-1	-	TGTGCCAGCATAGAGTCTCTAACCGCTGAAGCTTTCTTT	CASIESLTAEAFF
many	TRBV6-2/TRBV6-3	TRBJ1-1	-	TGTGCCAGCAGTTACAGAGCGAACACTGAAGCTTTCTTT	CASSYRANTEAFF
many	TRBV12-3/TRBV12-4	TRBJ2-5	-	TGTGCCAGCAGTTTACTTAAACAGTACTTCCAAGAGACCCAGTACTTC	CASSLLKQYFQETQYF
many	TRBV9	TRBJ2-1	TRBD2	TGTGCCAGCAGCGTAGAGGGCGGGGGGCTAAATGAGCAGTTCTTC	CASSVEGGGLNEQFF
many	TRBV10-3	TRBJ1-4	TRBD1	TGTGCCATCAGTGAGTCGGGACAGGGTCCAACTAATGAAAAACTGTTTTTT	CAISESGQGPTNEKLFF
many	TRBV7-3	TRBJ1-4	-	TGTGCCAGCAGCGAGGGGTCAACTAATGAAAAACTGTTTTTT	CASSEGSTNEKLFF
few	TRBV18	TRBJ1-6	-	TGTGCCAGCTCACCAGAGGGAGGTCGCGCACCCCTCCACTTT	CASSPEGGRAPLHF
many	TRBV5-1	TRBJ2-7	TRBD1	TGCGCCAGCAGCCTCCAGGGACAGGGGGAACTGGTTTTGTCCGAGCAGTACTTC	CASSLQGQGELVLSEQYF
many	TRBV11-2	TRBJ2-1	TRBD2	TGTGCCAGCAGCGCATCTCTAGCGGGGGGGATCTCCTACAATGAGCAGTTCTTC	CASSASLAGGISYNEQFF
many	TRBV5-6	TRBJ1-6	-	TGTGCCAGCAGCCCCGCAGGGGTTAATTCACCCCTCCACTTT	CASSPAGVNSPLHF
-	TRBV7-8	TRBJ2-2	-	TGTGCCAGCAGCTTATCTACTAGCAACACCGGGGAGCTGTTTTTT	CASSLSTSNTGELFF
many	TRBV29-1	TRBJ2-6	-	TGCAGCGGAGGTTCTGGGGCCAACGTCCTGACTTTC	CSGGSGANVLTF